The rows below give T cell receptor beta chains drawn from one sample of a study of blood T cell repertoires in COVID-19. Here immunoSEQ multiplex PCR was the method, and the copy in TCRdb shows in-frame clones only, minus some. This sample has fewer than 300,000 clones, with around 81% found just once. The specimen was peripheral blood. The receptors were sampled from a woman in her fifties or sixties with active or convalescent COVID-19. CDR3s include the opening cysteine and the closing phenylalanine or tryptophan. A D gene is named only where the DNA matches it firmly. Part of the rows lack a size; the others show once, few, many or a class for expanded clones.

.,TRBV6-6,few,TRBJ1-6,TGTGCCAGCCGAGTCCAGGGTACCTATAATTCACCCCTCCACTTT,CASRVQGTYNSPLHF
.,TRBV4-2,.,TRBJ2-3,TGTGCCAGCAGCCAAGGAAAACGGTCAGGGTGGGCGTTCAGCACAGATACGCAGTATTTT,CASSQGKRSGWAFSTDTQYF
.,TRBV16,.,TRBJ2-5,TGTGCCAGCAGCGCCGGAGAAGCCGTGGAGACCCAGTACTTC,CASSAGEAVETQYF
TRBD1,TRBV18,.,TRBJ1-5,TGTGCCAGCTCAATGACAGGGGGAAGGGGCAATCAGCCCCAGCATTTT,CASSMTGGRGNQPQHF
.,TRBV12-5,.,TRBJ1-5,TGTGCTAGTGGTTTGGCTACAGGGCCCCGTCATTTT,CASGLATGPRHF
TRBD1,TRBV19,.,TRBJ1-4,TGTGCCAGTAGTAGTCCCCGTGACAGGGACGAGGAAAAACTGTTTTTT,CASSSPRDRDEEKLFF
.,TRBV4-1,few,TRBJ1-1,TGCGCCAGCAGCCAAGATCAGGGGAACACTGAAGCTTTCTTT,CASSQDQGNTEAFF
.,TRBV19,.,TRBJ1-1,TGTGCCAGTAGTACTCTCGGGGGGACTGAAGCTTTCTTT,CASSTLGGTEAFF
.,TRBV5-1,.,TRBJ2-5,TGCGCCAGCAGGAGGAGGGGACCTCAGGAGACCCAGTACTTC,CASRRRGPQETQYF
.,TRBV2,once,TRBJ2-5,TGTGCCAGCAGTCTCCAAGAGACCCAGTACTTC,CASSLQETQYF
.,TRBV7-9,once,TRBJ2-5,TGTGCCAGCAGCTTAGCTCTCCAAGAGACCCAGTACTTC,CASSLALQETQYF
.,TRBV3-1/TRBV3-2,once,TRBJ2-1,TGTGCCAGCAGCGAACCTAGGTGGCCCACCCAGCAGTTCTTC,CASSEPRWPTQQFF
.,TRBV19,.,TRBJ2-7,TGTGCCAGTAGTAACATCCACGAGCAGTACTTC,CASSNIHEQYF
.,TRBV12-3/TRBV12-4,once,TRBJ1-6,TGTGCCAGCAGTTACTACTCGAATTCACCCCTCCACTTT,CASSYYSNSPLHF
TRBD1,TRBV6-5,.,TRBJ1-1,TGTGCCAGCAGTTTCGGACAGGGGAGGGACACTGAAGCTTTCTTT,CASSFGQGRDTEAFF
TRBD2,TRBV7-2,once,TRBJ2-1,TGTGCCAGCAGCTCCGACGGGACTAGCGGGGGCAGGGGGCAGTTCTTC,CASSSDGTSGGRGQFF
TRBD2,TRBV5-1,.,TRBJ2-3,TGCGCCAGCAGCTTTACCGTAACTAGCGGGTTCGAAGATACGCAGTATTTT,CASSFTVTSGFEDTQYF
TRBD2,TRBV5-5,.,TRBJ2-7,TGTGCCAGCAGCCTTCTAGCGGGGGAGTCTTACGAGCAGTACTTC,CASSLLAGESYEQYF
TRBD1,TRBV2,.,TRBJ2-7,TGTGCCAGCAGCCTGACAGGGGGCAGTGGTTACGAGCAGTACTTC,CASSLTGGSGYEQYF
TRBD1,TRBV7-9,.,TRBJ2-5,TGTGCCAGCAGCAGTTGGGCGGGACAGGGGGGTCAAGAGACCCAGTACTTC,CASSSWAGQGGQETQYF
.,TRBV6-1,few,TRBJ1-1,TGTGCCAGCAGTGAAGCATCAGAAATGAACACTGAAGCTTTCTTT,CASSEASEMNTEAFF
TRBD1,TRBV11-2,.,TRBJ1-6,TGTGCCAGCAGCGGGGACAGAGTAGATTCACCCCTCCACTTT,CASSGDRVDSPLHF